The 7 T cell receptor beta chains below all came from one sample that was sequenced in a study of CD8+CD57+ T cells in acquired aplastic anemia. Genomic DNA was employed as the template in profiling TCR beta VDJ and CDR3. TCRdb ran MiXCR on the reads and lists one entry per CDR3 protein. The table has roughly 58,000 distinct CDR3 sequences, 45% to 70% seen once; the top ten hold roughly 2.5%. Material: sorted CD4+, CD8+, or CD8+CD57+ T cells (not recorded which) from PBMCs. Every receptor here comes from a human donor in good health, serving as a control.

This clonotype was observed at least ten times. CDR3 sequence (DNA): TGTGCCAGCAGCTTAGCGGGTAGCGGGGGCCAAGAGACCCAGTACTTC. Translated, it gives CASSLAGSGGQETQYF. This rearrangement joins TRBV7-8 to TRBJ2-5, with 9 positions matching TRBD2. The junction had 3 bases not matched to a gene; V was cut back by 0 bases and J by 1 base. Germline CDR1 SGHVS, CDR2 FQNEAQ. This CDR3 has 16 amino acids.

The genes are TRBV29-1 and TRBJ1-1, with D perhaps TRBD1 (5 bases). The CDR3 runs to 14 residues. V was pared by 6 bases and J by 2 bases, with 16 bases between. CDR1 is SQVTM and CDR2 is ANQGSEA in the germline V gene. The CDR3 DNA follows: TGCAGCGTCAGAGACCCGACAGTCAACACTGAAGCTTTCTTT. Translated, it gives CSVRDPTVNTEAFF.

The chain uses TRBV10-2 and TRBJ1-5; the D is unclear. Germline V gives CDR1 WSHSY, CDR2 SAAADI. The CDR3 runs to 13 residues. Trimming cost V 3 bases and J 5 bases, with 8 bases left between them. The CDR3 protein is CASSDRGDQPQHF. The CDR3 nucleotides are TGCGCCAGCAGTGATCGTGGGGATCAGCCCCAGCATTTT.

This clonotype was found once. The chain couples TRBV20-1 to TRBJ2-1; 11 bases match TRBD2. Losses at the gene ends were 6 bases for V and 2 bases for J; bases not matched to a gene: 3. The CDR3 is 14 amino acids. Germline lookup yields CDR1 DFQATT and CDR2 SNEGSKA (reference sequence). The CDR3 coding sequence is TGCAGTGCCCCTAGCGGGGGGACCTACAATGAGCAGTTCTTC. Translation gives CSAPSGGTYNEQFF.

CDR3 bases: TGCAGCGCCGCCCTCGGGACAGGGGTACGCGGGAGTAACTTTGGTGAGCAGTACTTC. It translates to CSAALGTGVRGSNFGEQYF. The V and J genes are TRBV29-1 and TRBJ2-7, with TRBD1 identical over 10 bases. V lost 7 bases to trimming and J lost 7 bases; unmatched junction nucleotides: 28. From germline, CDR1 is SQVTM and CDR2 ANQGSEA. The CDR3 contains 19 residues.

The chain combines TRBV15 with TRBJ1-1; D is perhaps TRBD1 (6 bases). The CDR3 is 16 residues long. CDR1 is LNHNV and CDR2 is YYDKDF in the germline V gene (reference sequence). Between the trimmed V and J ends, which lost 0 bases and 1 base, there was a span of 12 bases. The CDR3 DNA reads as TGTGCCACCAGCAGAGACCGGGGGCCGAGGAACACTGAAGCTTTCTTT. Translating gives CATSRDRGPRNTEAFF.

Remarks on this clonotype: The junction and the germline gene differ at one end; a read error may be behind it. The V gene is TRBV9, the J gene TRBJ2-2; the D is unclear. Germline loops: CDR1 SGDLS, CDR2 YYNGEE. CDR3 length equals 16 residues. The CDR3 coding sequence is TGTGCCAGCGGCGTCCTTTGGAAGGGGAACACCGGGGAGCTGTTTTTT. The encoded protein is CASGVLWKGNTGELFF.